In this sample, the clone carrying this T cell receptor (beta chain) turned up many times. Its target is unknown. Amplification of TCR beta CDR3 regions used RNA as the template. With the HTBI primer set, the TCR CDR3 went through a first round of RT-PCR. TCRdb recomputed calls from the multiplex PCR reads with MiXCR, one row per CDR3 protein. Of around 490,000 distinct CDR3 sequences listed, less than 20% are singletons. This sample was included in a study of T cells in Graves' hyperthyroidism and ophthalmopathy. Study-wide results and caveats: Ophthalmopathy was told apart from stable hyperthyroidism by a 13 V-J model. Most expanded thyroid clonotypes above 0.001 recurred in blood.

Trimming removed 10 bases from V and 5 bases from J, with 8 bases in between. This CDR3 has 11 residues. The germline gives CDR1 SEHNR, CDR2 FQNEAQ (reference sequence). Thyroid ultrasound, orbital computed tomography, clinical symptoms, and serum thyroxine and TRAb underpinned diagnoses. Each 10 ml fresh peripheral blood draw supplied the PBMCs. Sequenced: blood. The sequence was collected from a man aged 35 to 55 with Graves' ophthalmopathy. V usage is TRBV7-9 and J usage is TRBJ2-2; maybe TRBD2 (5 bases). CDR3: CATTGTGELFF. CDR3 nucleotides: TGTGCCACCACGGGGACCGGGGAGCTGTTTTTT.